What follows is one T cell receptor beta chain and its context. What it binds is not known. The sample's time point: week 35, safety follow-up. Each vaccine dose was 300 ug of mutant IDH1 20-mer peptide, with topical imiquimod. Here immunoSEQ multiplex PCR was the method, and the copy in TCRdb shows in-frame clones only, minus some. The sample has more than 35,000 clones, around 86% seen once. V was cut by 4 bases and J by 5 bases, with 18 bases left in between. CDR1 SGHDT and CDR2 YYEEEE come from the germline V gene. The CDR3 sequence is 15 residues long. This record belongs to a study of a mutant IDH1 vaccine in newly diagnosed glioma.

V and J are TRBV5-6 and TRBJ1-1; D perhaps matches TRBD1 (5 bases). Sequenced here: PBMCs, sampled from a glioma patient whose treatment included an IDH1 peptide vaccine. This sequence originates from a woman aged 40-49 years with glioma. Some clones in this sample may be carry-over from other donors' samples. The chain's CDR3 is CASSPHGGPRTEAFF. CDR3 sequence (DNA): TGTGCCAGCAGCCCACATGGGGGTCCGAGGACTGAAGCTTTCTTT.